Shown below are 28 T cell receptor beta chains from a single sample sequenced in a study of blood T cell repertoires in COVID-19. Clones were sequenced by immunoSEQ multiplex PCR, and TCRdb holds only the in-frame ones, with some missing. The sample comprises over 200,000 clones, around 90% of which are singletons, and 0.65% to 0.9% rests with the top ten. Sequenced sample: peripheral blood. Receptors originate from a young woman with acute or convalescent COVID-19.

The chain uses TRBV19 and TRBJ2-7, with D maybe TRBD1 (6 bases). The germline CDR1 and CDR2 sequences are LNHDA and SQIVND (reference sequence). V was pared by 4 bases and J by 4 bases, with 17 bases between. CDR3 length: 15 residues. CDR3 bases: TGTGCCAGTAGTAACAGGGTGGGAAACGGGTACGAGCAGTACTTC. It is translated as CASSNRVGNGYEQYF.

The V call is TRBV5-6, the J call TRBJ2-1; perhaps TRBD2 as D (5 bases). Trimming shortened V by 0 bases and J by 6 bases, and 16 bases separated the two germline ends. The CDR3 contains 16 residues. Germline values: CDR1 SGHDT, CDR2 YYEEEE. Here the CDR3 DNA reads TGTGCCAGCAGCTTGGCGGGTCTTGTGACTATCAATGAGCAGTTCTTC. Translating gives CASSLAGLVTINEQFF.

The chain joins TRBV6-4 to TRBJ2-4, with a tentative D call TRBD1 (6 bases). Germline V gene sequence: CDR1 MRHNA, CDR2 SNTAGT. With 5 bases removed from V and 1 base from J, the gap between germline ends came to 18 bases. This CDR3 comprises 17 residues. The CDR3 is CASSPLLGHLAKNIQYF. The CDR3 nucleotides are TGTGCCAGCAGTCCTTTACTGGGACATCTTGCCAAAAACATTCAGTACTTC.

This sequence joins TRBV4-3 and TRBJ2-5; the match to TRBD2 covers 10 bases. Germline CDR1 reads LGHNA; CDR2 reads YSLEER. J lost 5 bases, V lost 1 base, and 19 bases had no gene match. The CDR3 runs 20 residues. The CDR3 region is CASSQGASGSGLNSGETQYF. The CDR3 DNA is TGCGCCAGCAGCCAAGGAGCTAGCGGGAGCGGGTTAAACTCAGGGGAGACCCAGTACTTC.

The chain is built from TRBV7-2 and TRBJ2-5; a possible D gene is TRBD2 (5 bases). Deletions cut 0 bases from V and 5 bases from J, with 13 bases between. The CDR3 consists of 15 residues. Germline CDR1 and CDR2: SGHTA and FQGNSA. Written as DNA, the CDR3 is TGTGCCAGCAGCTTAGCCGGGAACTCGAGGGAGACCCAGTACTTC. Residues: CASSLAGNSRETQYF.

This clone appeared a single time. This chain links TRBV11-3 with TRBJ2-1; D possibly corresponds to TRBD2 (6 bases). Per germline, CDR1 SGHNT and CDR2 YENEEA. CDR3 size: 15 residues. Between the trimmed V and J ends, which lost 5 bases and 7 bases, there was a span of 18 bases. In DNA, the CDR3 is TGTGCCAGCAGCCTCCCGTGGGGGGTGGCGAATGAGCAGTTCTTC. Residues: CASSLPWGVANEQFF.

The rearrangement uses TRBV19 and TRBJ2-7, with 8 nucleotides matching TRBD2. J lost 6 bases, V lost 3 bases, and 10 bases had no gene match. The germline CDR1 and CDR2 sequences are LNHDA and SQIVND (reference sequence). The CDR3 is 15 residues long. The CDR3 reads CASSISGRASPEQYF. CDR3 nucleotides: TGTGCCAGTAGTATCTCCGGGAGGGCCTCACCCGAGCAGTACTTC.

The chain links TRBV29-1 to TRBJ1-1, with a tentative D call TRBD1 (5 bases). Trimming pared 5 bases from V and 5 bases from J, leaving 9 bases between. The CDR3 runs 11 residues. The V gene's germline CDR1 is SQVTM and CDR2 ANQGSEA. CDR3 sequence: CSVHDSTEAFF. DNA for the CDR3: TGCAGCGTTCACGACAGTACTGAAGCTTTCTTT.

The chain uses TRBV5-6 and TRBJ2-5, with TRBD2 matching over 10 bases. Trimming at V came to 1 base and at J to 5 bases, leaving 8 bases not matched to a gene. This CDR3 region has 16 residues. Germline CDR1 is SGHDT and CDR2 is YYEEEE. The CDR3 spells CASSLTGLAELETQYF. The DNA for the CDR3 is TGTGCCAGCAGCTTGACTGGACTAGCGGAACTGGAGACCCAGTACTTC.

The chain links TRBV9 to TRBJ2-7; D might be TRBD2 (7 bases). V lost 7 bases to trimming and J lost 2 bases, with 19 bases between them. CDR1 and CDR2 from the germline V gene are SGDLS and YYNGEE. This CDR3 region has 15 residues. CDR3 sequence: CASAPGGGGAYEQYF. The CDR3 DNA follows: TGTGCCAGCGCTCCCGGGGGAGGGGGGGCCTACGAGCAGTACTTC.

The genes are TRBV3-1 (or the pseudogene TRBV3-2) and TRBJ1-1, with 10 nucleotides matching TRBD1. Germline assignment: CDR1 LGHDT and CDR2 YNNKEL (reference sequence). The CDR3 spans 13 residues. Losses at the gene ends were 8 bases for V and 2 bases for J; bases not matched to a gene: 2. The CDR3: CASGTGDNTEAFF. CDR3 nucleotides: TGTGCCAGCGGGACAGGGGATAACACTGAAGCTTTCTTT.

The chain uses TRBV4-2 and TRBJ2-7; 8 bases fit TRBD1. Germline CDR1 reads LGHNA; CDR2 reads YNFKEQ. J was trimmed by 5 bases and V by 1 base; bases with no gene match: 7. This CDR3 spans 15 amino acids. CDR3 in amino acids: CASSQAGTGPHEQYF. The CDR3 region has the DNA TGTGCCAGCAGCCAAGCCGGGACAGGCCCCCACGAGCAGTACTTC.

The rearrangement joins TRBV28 to TRBJ2-7, with 8 bases matching TRBD1. The CDR3 has 16 residues. Per the germline V gene, CDR1 is MDHEN and CDR2 is SYDVKM. With 6 bases clipped from V and 2 bases from J, the junction kept 12 bases outside the gene matches. CDR3 residues: CASRAARGTGAYEQYF. The CDR3 bases are TGTGCCAGCAGGGCCGCCCGAGGGACAGGTGCCTACGAGCAGTACTTC. The whole variable domain, remainder taken from reference TRBV28 and TRBJ2-7, is DVKVTQSSRYLVKRTGEKVFLECVQDMDHENMFWYRQDPGLGLRLIYFSYDVKMKEKGDIPEGYSVSREKKERFSLILESASTNQTSMYLCASRAARGTGAYEQYFGPGTRLTVT.

The V call is TRBV9, the J call TRBJ2-1; no clear D. Trimming removed 0 bases at V and 3 bases at J, with 10 bases between. Germline V gene sequence: CDR1 SGDLS, CDR2 YYNGEE. This CDR3 comprises 15 residues. For the CDR3, the DNA is TGTGCCAGCAGCGTAGATGTGACTTTCTACAATGAGCAGTTCTTC. Its translation is CASSVDVTFYNEQFF.

The chain links TRBV19 to TRBJ2-7; 7 nucleotides match TRBD1. V dropped 5 bases and J dropped 7; count of bases not matched to a gene: 5. CDR1 is LNHDA, CDR2 SQIVND, per germline (reference sequence). This CDR3 is 12 amino acids long. CDR3 in amino acids: CASSGVTGEQYF. CDR3 bases: TGTGCCAGTAGTGGGGTGACAGGGGAGCAGTACTTC. The whole variable domain, filled in from reference TRBV19 and TRBJ2-7, reads DGGITQSPKYLFRKEGQNVTLSCEQNLNHDAMYWYRQDPGQGLRLIYYSQIVNDFQKGDIAEGYSVSREKKESFPLTVTSAQKNPTAFYLCASSGVTGEQYFGPGTRLTVT.

The CDR3, as DNA: TGTGCCAGCAGTTACGACCACAGGGGTATGAATCAGCCCCAGCATTTT. Protein sequence: CASSYDHRGMNQPQHF. V gene TRBV6-5 combines with J gene TRBJ1-5; 7 bases line up with TRBD1. The CDR3 is 16 amino acids. V was pared by 2 bases and J by 4 bases, with 8 bases of the junction left unmatched. Germline V CDR1 and CDR2: MNHEY, SVGAGI.

The V call is TRBV6-5, the J call TRBJ1-1, with 7 bases lining up with TRBD1. This CDR3 is built from 14 residues. Germline values: CDR1 MNHEY, CDR2 SVGAGI. The junction had 5 bases not matched to a gene; V was cut back by 7 bases and J by 0 bases. As DNA, the CDR3 is TGTGCCAGCAAATGGGACAGCATGAACACTGAAGCTTTCTTT. The encoded protein is CASKWDSMNTEAFF.

This sequence joins TRBV6-6 and TRBJ2-1, with TRBD2 matching 13 bases. CDR1 and CDR2 (germline): MNHNY, SVGAGI (reference sequence). V was pared by 6 bases and J by 4 bases, with 3 bases of the junction left unmatched. The CDR3 covers 15 residues. This CDR3 is CASSRLAGGYNEQFF. The CDR3 region has the DNA TGTGCCAGCAGCAGACTAGCGGGAGGATACAATGAGCAGTTCTTC.

The count of this clone is one. The chain is built from TRBV29-1 and TRBJ2-1; D is undetermined. Germline V gives CDR1 SQVTM, CDR2 ANQGSEA. The CDR3 extends over 16 amino acids. The V end was cut by 1 base, the J end by 0 bases, with 13 bases between. This CDR3 is CSVEVVRLSSYNEQFF. The DNA of the CDR3 is TGCAGCGTTGAAGTGGTGAGGCTGAGCTCCTACAATGAGCAGTTCTTC.

The J gene is TRBJ1-5, the V gene TRBV4-3; tentative D call: TRBD1 (5 bases). Trimming cost V 1 base and J 7 bases, with 14 bases left between them. The CDR3 is made up of 15 amino acids. Germline V lookup: CDR1 LGHNA, CDR2 YSLEER. CDR3 nucleotide sequence: TGCGCCAGCAGCCAAGGCACGCTTGGGGGGCAGCCCCAGCATTTT. Its translation is CASSQGTLGGQPQHF.

CDR3 protein: CASSPVREDWEQYF. CDR3 bases: TGTGCCAGCAGCCCGGTGAGGGAAGATTGGGAGCAGTACTTC. The J gene is TRBJ2-7, the V gene TRBV7-9; perhaps TRBD2 as D (5 bases). V was shortened by 5 bases and J by 7 bases, with 18 bases between the two germline ends. From germline, CDR1 is SEHNR and CDR2 FQNEAQ (reference sequence). This CDR3 contains 14 residues.

The chain uses TRBV7-2 and TRBJ1-3, with TRBD1 as a possible D gene (5 bases). The CDR3 length is 15 residues. Deletions cut 0 bases from V and 4 bases from J, with 10 bases between. Germline loops: CDR1 SGHTA, CDR2 FQGNSA. CDR3 in DNA: TGTGCCAGCAGCTTAGCGGCAGGGTACGGAAACACCATATATTTT. Amino acid sequence: CASSLAAGYGNTIYF.

The chain links TRBV27 to TRBJ2-5; D may be TRBD2 (5 bases). V lost 5 bases, J lost 3 bases, and 16 bases lay in between. The CDR3 extends over 15 amino acids. From germline, CDR1 is MNHEY and CDR2 SMNVEV (reference sequence). CDR3 loop: CASSLRAVTKETQYF. The CDR3 DNA reads TGTGCCAGCAGTCTGAGGGCCGTAACCAAAGAGACCCAGTACTTC.

In DNA form, the CDR3 reads TGCGCCAGCAGCTTGGCTAGCGGGAGGATTTACGAGCAGTACTTC. As protein: CASSLASGRIYEQYF. The chain couples TRBV5-1 to TRBJ2-7, with TRBD2 matching over 11 bases. V shed 0 bases, J shed 4 bases, and the junction held 3 bases outside the gene matches. This CDR3 contains 15 residues. Per the germline V gene, CDR1 is SGHRS and CDR2 is YFSETQ.

With regard to this clone: At one of its ends the junction is not consistent with the germline gene, which may arise from a read error. The CDR3 sequence is CAISKSSLAGAGEQYF. CDR3 in DNA: TGTGCCATCAGTAAGTCCTCGTTAGCGGGAGCTGGGGAGCAGTACTTC. The chain couples TRBV10-3 to TRBJ2-7, with 9 bases aligning to TRBD2. Looked up from germline, CDR1 is ENHRY and CDR2 is SYGVKD. This CDR3 has 16 amino acids.

The chain couples TRBV18 to TRBJ2-7, with D uncertain. The length of the CDR3 is 11 residues. Per germline, CDR1 KGHSH and CDR2 LQKENI. Between the trimmed V and J ends, which lost 3 bases and 4 bases, there was a span of 4 bases. In DNA form, the CDR3 reads TGTGCCAGCTCACCTCAGTACGAGCAGTACTTC. This translates into CASSPQYEQYF.

The rearrangement links TRBV2 to TRBJ2-3, with 14 bases fitting TRBD2. CDR1 SNHLY and CDR2 FYNNEI come from the germline V gene. After removal of 8 bases from V and 4 bases from J, the junction contained 8 bases not matched to a gene. This CDR3 contains 16 residues. CDR3 amino acids: CASGPGLAGVSDTQYF. CDR3 sequence (DNA): TGTGCCAGCGGACCGGGACTAGCGGGGGTCTCAGATACGCAGTATTTT.

The rearrangement joins TRBV7-8 to TRBJ2-7; 8 bases fit TRBD1. V shed 5 bases and J 5 bases; nucleotides not matched to a gene: 11. This CDR3 has 15 residues. CDR1 and CDR2 (germline): SGHVS, FQNEAQ. CDR3 coding DNA: TGTGCCAGCAGCCAAATGGGACAGGAAGGTAACGAGCAGTACTTC. Residues: CASSQMGQEGNEQYF.